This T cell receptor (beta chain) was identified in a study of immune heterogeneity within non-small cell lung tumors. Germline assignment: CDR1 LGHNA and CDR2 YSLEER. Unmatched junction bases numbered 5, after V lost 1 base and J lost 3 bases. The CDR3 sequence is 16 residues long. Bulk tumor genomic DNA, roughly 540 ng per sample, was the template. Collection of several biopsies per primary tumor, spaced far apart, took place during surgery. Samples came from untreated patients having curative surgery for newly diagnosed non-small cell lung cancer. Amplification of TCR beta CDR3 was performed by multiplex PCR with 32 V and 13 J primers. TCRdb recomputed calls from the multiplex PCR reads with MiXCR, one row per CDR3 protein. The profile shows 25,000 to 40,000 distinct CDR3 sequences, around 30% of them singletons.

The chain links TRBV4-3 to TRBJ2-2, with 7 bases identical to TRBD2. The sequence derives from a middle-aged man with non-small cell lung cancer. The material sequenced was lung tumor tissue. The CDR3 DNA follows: TGCGCCAGCAGCCAAGGAGCGGCGGGAGACACCGGGGAGCTGTTTTTT. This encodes CASSQGAAGDTGELFF.